The T cell receptor (beta chain) described here comes from a study of cytomegalovirus exposure and HLA in healthy donors. Overall study findings and caveats: The authors later linked a missense DCLRE1C variant to TCR beta V- and J-gene trimming. Productive status was seen about 87% or about 30% of the time for most TCR beta V segments in an earlier analysis.

In the PCR, 60 Vbeta and 13 Jbeta primers were used. The table came from immunoSEQ multiplex PCR; TCRdb's copy has only in-frame clones and leaves some out. The data show approximately 210,000 clones, roughly 83% seen once. Germline values: CDR1 MGHRA, CDR2 YSYEKL. This CDR3 region has 14 residues. V lost 6 bases, J lost 5 bases, and 17 bases lay in between. About this clone: Its antigen remains unidentified.

Each donor was healthy, and each was a bone marrow donor. The clonotype originates from a male donor in good health and CMV-seropositive. The sequenced sample consisted of PBMCs. V is TRBV4-1 and J is TRBJ2-7, with D perhaps TRBD2 (6 bases). In DNA form, the CDR3 reads TGCGCCAGCAGACCCGGGACTTCTATGCACGAGCAGTACTTC. Translation gives CASRPGTSMHEQYF.